This T cell receptor beta chain was found in a study of T cell responses to AZD1222 COVID-19 vaccine. Study-level findings and limits: The donor group comprised mostly white British people and more females; the analysis possibly underestimated clonal diversity. Spike-specific TCR breadth and depth rose after two AZD1222 doses. Reportedly, close to half of spike-specific TCRs are directed against unmutated variant regions.

Details on this clone: Its antigen is not known.

Data came from immunoSEQ multiplex PCR; TCRdb stores just in-frame clones and leaves some out. This sample has 140,000 or so clones; just over 85% occur once, and the top ten carry around 3.3%. This CDR3 region has 16 residues. Per germline, CDR1 KGHSH and CDR2 LQKENI. The ends were cut back, 3 bases at V and 7 bases at J, with 16 bases in the middle. Sequenced here: peripheral blood, sampled on day 0 of AZD1222 vaccination. V usage is TRBV18 and J usage is TRBJ1-6; D is perhaps TRBD1 (6 bases). The TCR was taken from an adult in good health. CDR3 bases: TGTGCCAGCTCACCCGTCGGGGGCCCACCGAATTCACCCCTCCACTTT. Translating gives CASSPVGGPPNSPLHF.